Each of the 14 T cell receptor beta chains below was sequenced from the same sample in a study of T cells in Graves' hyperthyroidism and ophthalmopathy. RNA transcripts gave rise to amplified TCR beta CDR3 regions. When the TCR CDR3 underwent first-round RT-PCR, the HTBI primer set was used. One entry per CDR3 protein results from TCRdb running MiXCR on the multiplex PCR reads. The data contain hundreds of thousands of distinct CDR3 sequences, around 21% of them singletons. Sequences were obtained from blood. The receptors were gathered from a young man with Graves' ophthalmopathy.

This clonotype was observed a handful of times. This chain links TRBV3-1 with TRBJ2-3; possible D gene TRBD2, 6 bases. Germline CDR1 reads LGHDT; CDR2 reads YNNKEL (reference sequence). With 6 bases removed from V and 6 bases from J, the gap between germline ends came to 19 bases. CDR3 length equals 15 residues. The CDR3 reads CASSPGSTGVDTQYF. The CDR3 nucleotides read TGTGCCAGCAGTCCCGGGAGTACGGGGGTGGATACGCAGTATTTT.

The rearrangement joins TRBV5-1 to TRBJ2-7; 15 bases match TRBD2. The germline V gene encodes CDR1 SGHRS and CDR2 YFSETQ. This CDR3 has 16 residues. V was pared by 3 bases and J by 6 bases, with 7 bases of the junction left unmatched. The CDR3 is CASSSGLAGGSGEQYF. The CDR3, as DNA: TGCGCCAGCAGCTCTGGACTAGCGGGGGGGTCGGGCGAGCAGTACTTC.

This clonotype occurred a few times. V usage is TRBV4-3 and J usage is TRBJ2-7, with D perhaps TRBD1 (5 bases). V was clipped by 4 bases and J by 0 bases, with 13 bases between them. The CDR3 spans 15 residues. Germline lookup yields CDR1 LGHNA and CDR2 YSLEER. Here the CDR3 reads CASSLRQSSSYEQYF. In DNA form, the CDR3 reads TGCGCCAGCAGCCTTAGACAGTCGAGCTCCTACGAGCAGTACTTC.

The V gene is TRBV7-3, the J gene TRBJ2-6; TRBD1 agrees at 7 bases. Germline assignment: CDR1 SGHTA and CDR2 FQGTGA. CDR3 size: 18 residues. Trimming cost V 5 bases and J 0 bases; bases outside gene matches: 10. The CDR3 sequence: CASSPRGQLTSGANVLTF. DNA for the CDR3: TGTGCCAGCAGCCCGAGGGGACAGCTCACCTCTGGGGCCAACGTCCTGACTTTC.

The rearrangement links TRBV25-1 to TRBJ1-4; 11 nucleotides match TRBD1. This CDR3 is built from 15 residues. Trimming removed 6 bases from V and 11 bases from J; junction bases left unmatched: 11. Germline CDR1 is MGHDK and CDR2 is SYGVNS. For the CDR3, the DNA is TGTGCCAGCAGCAGATCCGGACAGGGGGCTGACAAACTGTTTTTT. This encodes CASSRSGQGADKLFF.

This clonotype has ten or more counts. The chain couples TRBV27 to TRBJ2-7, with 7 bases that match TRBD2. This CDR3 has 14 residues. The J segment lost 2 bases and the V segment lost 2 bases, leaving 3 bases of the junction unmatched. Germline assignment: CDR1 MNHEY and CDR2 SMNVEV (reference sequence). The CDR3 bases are TGTGCCAGCAGTTTAGCGGGGAGGGCCTACGAGCAGTACTTC. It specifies CASSLAGRAYEQYF.

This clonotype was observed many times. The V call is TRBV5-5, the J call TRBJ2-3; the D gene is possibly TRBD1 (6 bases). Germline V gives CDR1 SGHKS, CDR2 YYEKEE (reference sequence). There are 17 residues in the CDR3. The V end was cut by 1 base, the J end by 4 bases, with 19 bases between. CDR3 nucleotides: TGTGCCAGCAGCTTGACAGGGCAGCAGGGTAGCGCAGATACGCAGTATTTT. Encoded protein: CASSLTGQQGSADTQYF.

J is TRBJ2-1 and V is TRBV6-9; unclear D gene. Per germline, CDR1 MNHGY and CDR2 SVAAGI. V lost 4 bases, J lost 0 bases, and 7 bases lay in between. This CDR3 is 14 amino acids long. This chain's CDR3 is CASSSPTSYNEQFF. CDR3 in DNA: TGTGCCAGCAGTTCACCGACCTCCTACAATGAGCAGTTCTTC.

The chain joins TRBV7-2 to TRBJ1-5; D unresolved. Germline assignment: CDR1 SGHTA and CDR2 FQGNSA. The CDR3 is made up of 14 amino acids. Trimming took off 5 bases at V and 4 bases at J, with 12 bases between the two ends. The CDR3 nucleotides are TGTGCCAGCAGCCCGCCGGGGAAAAATCAGCCCCAGCATTTT. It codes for CASSPPGKNQPQHF.

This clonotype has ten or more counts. The CDR3 spells CASSLGFSGNTIYF. DNA for the CDR3: TGTGCCAGCAGCCTAGGATTCTCTGGAAACACCATATATTTT. The genes are TRBV7-2 and TRBJ1-3; D unresolved. CDR1 is SGHTA, CDR2 FQGNSA, per germline. The CDR3 covers 14 residues. Trimming removed 5 bases at V and 0 bases at J, with 8 bases between.

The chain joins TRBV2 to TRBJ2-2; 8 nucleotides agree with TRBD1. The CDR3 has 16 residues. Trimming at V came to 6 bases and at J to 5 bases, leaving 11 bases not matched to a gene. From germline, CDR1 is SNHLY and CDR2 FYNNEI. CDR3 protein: CASSGQGGRRTGELFF. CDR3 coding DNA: TGTGCCAGCAGCGGACAGGGAGGAAGGCGGACCGGGGAGCTGTTTTTT.

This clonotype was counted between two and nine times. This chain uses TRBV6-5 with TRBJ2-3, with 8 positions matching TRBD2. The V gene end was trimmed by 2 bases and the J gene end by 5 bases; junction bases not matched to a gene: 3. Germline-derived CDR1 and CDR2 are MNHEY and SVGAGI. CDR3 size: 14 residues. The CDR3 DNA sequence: TGTGCCAGCAGTTACAGGGCGGGAGGAGATACGCAGTATTTT. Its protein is CASSYRAGGDTQYF.

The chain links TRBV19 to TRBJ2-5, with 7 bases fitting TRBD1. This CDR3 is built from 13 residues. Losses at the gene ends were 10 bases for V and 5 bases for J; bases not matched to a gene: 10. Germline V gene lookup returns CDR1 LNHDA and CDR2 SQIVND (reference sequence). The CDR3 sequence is CATLGGFGETQYF. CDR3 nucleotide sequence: TGTGCCACTCTAGGGGGCTTCGGGGAGACCCAGTACTTC.

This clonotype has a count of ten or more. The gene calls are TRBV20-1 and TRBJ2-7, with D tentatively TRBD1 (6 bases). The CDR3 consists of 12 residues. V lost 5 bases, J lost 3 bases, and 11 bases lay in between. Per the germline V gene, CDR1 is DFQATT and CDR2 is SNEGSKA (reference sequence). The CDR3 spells CSAWDNRYEQYF. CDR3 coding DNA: TGCAGTGCTTGGGACAACCGCTACGAGCAGTACTTC.